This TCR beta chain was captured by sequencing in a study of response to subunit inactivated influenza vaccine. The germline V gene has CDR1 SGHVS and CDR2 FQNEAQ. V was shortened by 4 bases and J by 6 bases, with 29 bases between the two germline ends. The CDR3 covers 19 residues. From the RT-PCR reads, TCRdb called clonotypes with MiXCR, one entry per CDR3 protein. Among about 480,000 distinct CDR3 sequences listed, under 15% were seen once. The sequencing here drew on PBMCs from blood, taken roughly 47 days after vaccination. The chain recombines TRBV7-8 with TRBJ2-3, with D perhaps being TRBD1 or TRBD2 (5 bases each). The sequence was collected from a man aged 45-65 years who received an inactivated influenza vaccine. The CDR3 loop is CASSSPAGYRYQVLDTQYF. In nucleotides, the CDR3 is TGTGCCAGCAGCTCCCCTGCGGGCTACAGGTACCAGGTCCTTGATACGCAGTATTTT.